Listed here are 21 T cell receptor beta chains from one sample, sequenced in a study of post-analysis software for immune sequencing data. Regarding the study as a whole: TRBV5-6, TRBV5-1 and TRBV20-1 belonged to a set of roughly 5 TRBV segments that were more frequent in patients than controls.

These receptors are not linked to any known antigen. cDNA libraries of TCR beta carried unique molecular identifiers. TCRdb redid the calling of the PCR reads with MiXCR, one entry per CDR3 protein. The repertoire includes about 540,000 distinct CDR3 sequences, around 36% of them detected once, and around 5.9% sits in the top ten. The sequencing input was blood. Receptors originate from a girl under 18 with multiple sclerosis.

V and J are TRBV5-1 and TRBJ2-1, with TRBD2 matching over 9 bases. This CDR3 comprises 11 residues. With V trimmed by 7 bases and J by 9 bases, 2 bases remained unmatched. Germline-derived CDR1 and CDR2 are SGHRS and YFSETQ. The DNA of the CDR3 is TGCGCCAGCGGGACTAGCAGTGAGCAGTTCTTC. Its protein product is CASGTSSEQFF. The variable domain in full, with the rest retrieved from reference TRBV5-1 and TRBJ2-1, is KAGVTQTPRYLIKTRGQQVTLSCSPISGHRSVSWYQQTPGQGLQFLFEYFSETQRNKGNFPGRFSGRQFSNSRSEMNVSTLELGDSALYLCASGTSSEQFFGPGTRLTVL.

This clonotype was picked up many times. The CDR3 DNA reads as TGCAGCGTCCAAGACAGTCTCGGCTCTGGGGCCAACGTCCTGACTTTC. Protein sequence: CSVQDSLGSGANVLTF. The chain combines TRBV29-1 with TRBJ2-6; tentatively, D is TRBD1 (5 bases). In germline, CDR1 is SQVTM, CDR2 ANQGSEA. Trimming shortened V by 6 bases and J by 0 bases, and 15 bases separated the two germline ends. The length of the CDR3 is 16 residues.

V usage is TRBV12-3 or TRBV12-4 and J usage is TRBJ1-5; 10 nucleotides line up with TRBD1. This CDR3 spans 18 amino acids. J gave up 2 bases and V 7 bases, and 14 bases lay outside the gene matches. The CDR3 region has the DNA TGTGCCAGCAATACACGGGTTGGACAGGGGGTAGGCAATCAGCCCCAGCATTTT. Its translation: CASNTRVGQGVGNQPQHF.

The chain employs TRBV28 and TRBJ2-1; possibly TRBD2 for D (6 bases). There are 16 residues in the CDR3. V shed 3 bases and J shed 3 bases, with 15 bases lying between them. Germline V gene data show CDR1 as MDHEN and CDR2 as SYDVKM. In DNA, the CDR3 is TGTGCCAGCAGTTTCTCTCGGGGGACCCTCTACAATGAGCAGTTCTTC. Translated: CASSFSRGTLYNEQFF.

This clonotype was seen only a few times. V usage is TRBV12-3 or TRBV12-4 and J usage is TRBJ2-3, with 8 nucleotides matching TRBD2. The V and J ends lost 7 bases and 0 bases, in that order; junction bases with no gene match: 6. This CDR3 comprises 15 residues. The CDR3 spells CASTLAESSTDTQYF. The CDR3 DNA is TGTGCCAGCACACTAGCGGAATCTAGCACAGATACGCAGTATTTT.

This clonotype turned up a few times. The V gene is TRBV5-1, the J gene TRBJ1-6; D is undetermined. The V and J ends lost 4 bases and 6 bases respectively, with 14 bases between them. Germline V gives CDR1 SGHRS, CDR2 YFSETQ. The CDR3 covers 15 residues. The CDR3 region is CASSQEALRNSPLHF. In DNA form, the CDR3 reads TGCGCCAGCAGCCAGGAGGCACTGCGTAATTCACCCCTCCACTTT. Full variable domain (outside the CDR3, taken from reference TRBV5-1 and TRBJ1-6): KAGVTQTPRYLIKTRGQQVTLSCSPISGHRSVSWYQQTPGQGLQFLFEYFSETQRNKGNFPGRFSGRQFSNSRSEMNVSTLELGDSALYLCASSQEALRNSPLHFGNGTRLTVT.

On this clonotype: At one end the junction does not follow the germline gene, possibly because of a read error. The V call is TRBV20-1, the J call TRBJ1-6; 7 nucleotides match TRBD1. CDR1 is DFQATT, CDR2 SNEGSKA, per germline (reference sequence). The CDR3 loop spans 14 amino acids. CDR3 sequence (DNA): TGCAGTGCTTTCGGACAGGCCTATAATCCACCCCTCCACTTT. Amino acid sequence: CSAFGQAYNPPLHF.

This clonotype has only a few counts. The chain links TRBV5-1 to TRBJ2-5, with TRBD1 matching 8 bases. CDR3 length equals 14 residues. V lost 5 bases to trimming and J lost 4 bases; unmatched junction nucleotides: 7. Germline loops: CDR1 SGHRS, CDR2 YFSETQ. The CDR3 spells CASSRRGPAETQYF. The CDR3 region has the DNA TGCGCCAGCAGTCGCAGGGGGCCGGCAGAGACCCAGTACTTC.

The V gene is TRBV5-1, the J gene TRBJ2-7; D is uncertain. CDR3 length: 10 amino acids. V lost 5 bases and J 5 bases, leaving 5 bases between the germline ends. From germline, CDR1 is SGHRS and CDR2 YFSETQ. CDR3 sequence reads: CASRTHEQYF. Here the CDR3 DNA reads TGCGCCAGCAGGACCCACGAGCAGTACTTC.

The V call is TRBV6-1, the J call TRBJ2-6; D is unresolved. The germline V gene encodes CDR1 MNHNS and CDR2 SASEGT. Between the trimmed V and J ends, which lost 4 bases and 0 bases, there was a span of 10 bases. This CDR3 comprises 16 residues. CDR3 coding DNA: TGTGCCAGCAGTGTGATTCTGAGCTCTGGGGCCAACGTCCTGACTTTC. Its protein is CASSVILSSGANVLTF.

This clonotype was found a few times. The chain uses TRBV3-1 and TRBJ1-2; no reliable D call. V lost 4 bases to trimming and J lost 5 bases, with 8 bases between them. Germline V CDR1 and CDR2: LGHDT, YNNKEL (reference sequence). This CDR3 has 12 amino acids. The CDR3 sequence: CASSRYSYGYTF. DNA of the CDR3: TGTGCCAGCAGCCGATACAGTTATGGCTACACCTTC.

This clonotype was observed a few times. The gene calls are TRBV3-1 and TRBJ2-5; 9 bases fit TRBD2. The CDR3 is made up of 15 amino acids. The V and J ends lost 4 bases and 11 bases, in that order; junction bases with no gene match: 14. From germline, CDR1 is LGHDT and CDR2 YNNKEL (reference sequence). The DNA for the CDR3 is TGTGCCAGCAGCCTTGCGGGGGGGGACTGGAATGAGCAGTACTTC. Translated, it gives CASSLAGGDWNEQYF.

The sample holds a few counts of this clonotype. CDR3 DNA sequence: TGCGCCAGCAGCCAGCCGGGACAGATTGATGAGCAGTTCTTC. As protein: CASSQPGQIDEQFF. The chain is built from TRBV4-1 and TRBJ2-1, with 7 bases lining up with TRBD1. The CDR3 totals 14 residues. Losses at the gene ends were 3 bases for V and 8 bases for J; bases not matched to a gene: 7. CDR1 is MGHRA, CDR2 YSYEKL, per germline.

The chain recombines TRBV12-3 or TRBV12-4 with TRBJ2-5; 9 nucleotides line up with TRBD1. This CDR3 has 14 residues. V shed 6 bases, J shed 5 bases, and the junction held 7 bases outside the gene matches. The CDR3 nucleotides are TGTGCCAGCAGGCCCGGGACAGGGAGCGAGACCCAGTACTTC. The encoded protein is CASRPGTGSETQYF.

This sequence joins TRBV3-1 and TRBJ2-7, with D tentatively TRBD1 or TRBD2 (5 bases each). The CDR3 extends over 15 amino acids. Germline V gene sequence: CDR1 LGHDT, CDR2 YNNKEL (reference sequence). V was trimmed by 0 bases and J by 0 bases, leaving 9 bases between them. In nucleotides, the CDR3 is TGTGCCAGCAGCCAAGAGCCAGGGAGCTCCTACGAGCAGTACTTC. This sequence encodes CASSQEPGSSYEQYF.

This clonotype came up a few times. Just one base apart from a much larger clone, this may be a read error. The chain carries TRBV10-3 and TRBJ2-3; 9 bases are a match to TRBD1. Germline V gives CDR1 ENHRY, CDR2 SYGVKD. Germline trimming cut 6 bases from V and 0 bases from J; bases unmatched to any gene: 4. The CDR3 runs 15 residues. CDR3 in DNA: TGTGCCATCAGCCCCGGGACAGGGAGCACAGATACGCAGTATTTT. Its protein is CAISPGTGSTDTQYF.

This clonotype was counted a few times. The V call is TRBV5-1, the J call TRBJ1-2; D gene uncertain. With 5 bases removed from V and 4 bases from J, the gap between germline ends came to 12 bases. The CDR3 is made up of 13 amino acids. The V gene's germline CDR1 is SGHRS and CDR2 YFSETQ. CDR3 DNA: TGCGCCAGCAGGCTTAAGGGCGGCTATGGCTACACCTTC. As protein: CASRLKGGYGYTF.

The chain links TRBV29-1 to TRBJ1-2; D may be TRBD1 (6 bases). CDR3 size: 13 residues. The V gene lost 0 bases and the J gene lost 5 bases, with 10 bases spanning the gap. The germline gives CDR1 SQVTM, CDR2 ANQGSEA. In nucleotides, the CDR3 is TGCAGCGTTGAAGATCAGGGGCGGTATGGCTACACCTTC. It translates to CSVEDQGRYGYTF.

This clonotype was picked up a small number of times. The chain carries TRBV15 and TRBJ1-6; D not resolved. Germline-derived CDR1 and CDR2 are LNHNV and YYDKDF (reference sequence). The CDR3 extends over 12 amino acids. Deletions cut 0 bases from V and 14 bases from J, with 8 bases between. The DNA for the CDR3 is TGTGCCACCAGCAGAGAAAGTACGGCCCTCCACTTT. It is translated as CATSRESTALHF.

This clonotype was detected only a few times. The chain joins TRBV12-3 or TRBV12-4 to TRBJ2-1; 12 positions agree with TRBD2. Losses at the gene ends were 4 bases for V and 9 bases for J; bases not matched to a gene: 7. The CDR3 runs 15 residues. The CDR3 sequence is CASSSLAGGLGEQFF. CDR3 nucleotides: TGTGCCAGCAGTTCGCTAGCGGGGGGGCTCGGTGAGCAGTTCTTC.

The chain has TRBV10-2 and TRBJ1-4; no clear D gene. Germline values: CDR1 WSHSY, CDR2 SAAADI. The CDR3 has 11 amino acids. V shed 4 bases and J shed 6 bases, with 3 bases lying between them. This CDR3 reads CASSGDEKLFF. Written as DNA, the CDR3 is TGCGCCAGCAGTGGAGATGAAAAACTGTTTTTT.